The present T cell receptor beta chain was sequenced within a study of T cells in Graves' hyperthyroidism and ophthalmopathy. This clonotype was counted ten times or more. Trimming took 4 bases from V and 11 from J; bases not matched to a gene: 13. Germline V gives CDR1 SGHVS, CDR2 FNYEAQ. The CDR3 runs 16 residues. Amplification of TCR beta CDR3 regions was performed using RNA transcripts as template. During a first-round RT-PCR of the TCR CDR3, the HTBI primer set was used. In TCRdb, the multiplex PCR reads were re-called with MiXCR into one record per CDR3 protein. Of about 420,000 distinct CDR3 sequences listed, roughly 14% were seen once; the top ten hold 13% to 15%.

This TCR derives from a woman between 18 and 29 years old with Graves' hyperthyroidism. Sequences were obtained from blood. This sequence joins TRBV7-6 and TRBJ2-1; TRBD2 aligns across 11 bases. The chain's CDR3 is CASSSLVGSGGGQQFF. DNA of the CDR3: TGTGCCAGCAGCTCCCTCGTGGGTAGCGGGGGGGGTCAGCAGTTCTTC.